This is a list of T cell receptor beta chains from one sample in a study of blood T cell repertoires in COVID-19. Profiling relied on immunoSEQ multiplex PCR, and the TCRdb table lists in-frame clones only, not all of them. In the table there are under 250,000 clones, under 90% of which are singletons. The sample comprised peripheral blood. The receptors come from a man aged 50 to 59 with COVID-19, enrolled during active disease. CDR3s include the opening cysteine and the closing phenylalanine or tryptophan. The D gene is left open where the match is weak. Part of the rows lack a size; the others show once, few, many or a class for expanded clones.

TRBJ1-2 TRBV28 NA NA CASSWDTNYGYTF TGTGCCAGCAGTTGGGACACAAACTATGGCTACACCTTC
TRBJ1-2 TRBV3-1/TRBV3-2 NA NA CASSQGQTATGYTF TGTGCCAGCAGCCAGGGGCAGACCGCTACTGGCTACACCTTC
TRBJ2-5 TRBV18 NA NA CASSPSRGGETQYF TGTGCCAGCTCACCGTCCAGGGGTGGGGAGACCCAGTACTTC
TRBJ2-7 TRBV5-1 NA NA CASSWGGGEVNEQYF TGCGCCAGCAGCTGGGGTGGCGGGGAGGTGAACGAGCAGTACTTC
TRBJ1-1 TRBV6-5 NA NA CASSYTGRRRTEAFF TGTGCCAGCAGTTACACGGGCCGGAGGAGGACTGAAGCTTTCTTT
TRBJ1-1 TRBV7-9 NA TRBD1 CASSKTGVGTEAFF TGTGCCAGCAGCAAGACAGGGGTAGGAACTGAAGCTTTCTTT
TRBJ2-7 TRBV9 NA TRBD2 CASSAGTSGSSYEQYF TGTGCCAGCAGCGCGGGGACTAGCGGTAGCTCCTACGAGCAGTACTTC
TRBJ1-5 TRBV5-1 few NA CASSLGDGNQPQHF TGCGCCAGCAGCTTGGGAGACGGGAATCAGCCCCAGCATTTT
TRBJ1-3 TRBV7-2 NA NA CASSQGLGNTIYF TGTGCCAGCAGCCAGGGACTTGGAAACACCATATATTTT
TRBJ2-4 TRBV5-8 NA TRBD1 CASSLVGQGKAKNIQYF TGTGCCAGCAGCCTAGTAGGACAGGGAAAGGCCAAAAACATTCAGTACTTC
TRBJ2-5 TRBV14 NA TRBD2 CASSQATSGSVQETQYF TGTGCCAGCAGCCAAGCGACTAGCGGGAGTGTTCAAGAGACCCAGTACTTC
TRBJ1-2 TRBV5-1 NA NA CASSLKADGFGYTF TGCGCCAGCAGCTTGAAGGCAGACGGGTTTGGCTACACCTTC
TRBJ2-5 TRBV15 NA NA CATSRDRGKETQYF TGTGCCACCAGCAGAGATAGGGGGAAAGAGACCCAGTACTTC
TRBJ2-3 TRBV7-9 NA NA CASSLGQTDTQYF TGTGCCAGCAGCTTAGGACAGACAGATACGCAGTATTTT
TRBJ2-2 TRBV2 NA NA CASTGGAQNTGELFF TGTGCCAGCACAGGAGGGGCCCAGAACACCGGGGAGCTGTTTTTT
TRBJ1-2 TRBV10-3 NA NA CAISDQGDYGYTF TGTGCCATCAGTGACCAGGGTGACTATGGCTACACCTTC
TRBJ2-2 TRBV7-8 NA NA CASSRGLTGELFF TGTGCCAGCAGCCGTGGCCTTACCGGGGAGCTGTTTTTT
TRBJ2-3 TRBV24-1 NA NA CATSDPNRVGPDTQYF TGTGCCACCAGTGATCCTAACAGGGTAGGGCCAGATACGCAGTATTTT